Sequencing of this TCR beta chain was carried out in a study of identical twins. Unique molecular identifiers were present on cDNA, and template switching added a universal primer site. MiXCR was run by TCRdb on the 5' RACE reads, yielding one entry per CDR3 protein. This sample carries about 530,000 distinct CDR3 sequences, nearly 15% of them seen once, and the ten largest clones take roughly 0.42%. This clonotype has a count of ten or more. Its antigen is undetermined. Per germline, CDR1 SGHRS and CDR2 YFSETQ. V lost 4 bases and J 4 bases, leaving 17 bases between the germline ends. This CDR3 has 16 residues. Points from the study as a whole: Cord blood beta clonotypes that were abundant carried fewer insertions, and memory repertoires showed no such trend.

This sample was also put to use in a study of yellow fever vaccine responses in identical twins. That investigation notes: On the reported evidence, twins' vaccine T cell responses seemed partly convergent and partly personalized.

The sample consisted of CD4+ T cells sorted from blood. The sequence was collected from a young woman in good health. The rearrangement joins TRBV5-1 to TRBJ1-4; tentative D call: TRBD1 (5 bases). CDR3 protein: CASSLRSRGDNEKLFF. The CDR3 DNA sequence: TGCGCCAGCAGCCTCCGGTCCCGAGGGGATAATGAAAAACTGTTTTTT.